This record looks at one T cell receptor beta chain sequence and its context. Molecular barcoding with unique molecular identifiers was used for the TCRbeta library. MiXCR, run by TCRdb on the PCR reads, gives a single entry per CDR3 protein. Of nearly 550,000 distinct CDR3 sequences in the sample, about a sixth were seen once. The CDR3 extends over 15 amino acids. V shed 3 bases and J shed 3 bases, with 12 bases lying between them. This specimen comes from a study of T-cell reconstitution after alpha-beta-depleted transplantation in children. The rearrangement uses TRBV12-3 or TRBV12-4 and TRBJ1-5; D is uncertain. The TCR originated in a human donor who donated a stem cell graft to a child with acute lymphoblastic leukemia. Here the sequenced sample was PBMCs from the stem cell graft donor, taken from the stem cell graft. The CDR3 loop is CASSFGGGHNQPQHF. The DNA for the CDR3 is TGTGCCAGCAGTTTCGGTGGAGGGCACAATCAGCCCCAGCATTTT.